This T cell receptor beta chain was profiled in a study of control samples from healthy donors and cancer patients. The length of the CDR3 is 18 residues. After removal of 2 bases from V and 5 bases from J, the junction contained 12 bases not matched to a gene. Germline CDR1 KGHSH, CDR2 LQKENI. Measured with immunoSEQ multiplex PCR; TCRdb has only the in-frame clones, and not every one. The repertoire holds about 77,000 clones, with around 94% as singletons. V is TRBV18 and J is TRBJ1-1; 12 nucleotides align to TRBD1. Sequenced material: blood. This sequence was found in a woman in her fifties or sixties in good health. The DNA for the CDR3 is TGTGCCAGCTCACCAAGGGAAGCGGGACAGGGGGCTGGGACTGAAGCTTTCTTT. The encoded protein is CASSPREAGQGAGTEAFF.